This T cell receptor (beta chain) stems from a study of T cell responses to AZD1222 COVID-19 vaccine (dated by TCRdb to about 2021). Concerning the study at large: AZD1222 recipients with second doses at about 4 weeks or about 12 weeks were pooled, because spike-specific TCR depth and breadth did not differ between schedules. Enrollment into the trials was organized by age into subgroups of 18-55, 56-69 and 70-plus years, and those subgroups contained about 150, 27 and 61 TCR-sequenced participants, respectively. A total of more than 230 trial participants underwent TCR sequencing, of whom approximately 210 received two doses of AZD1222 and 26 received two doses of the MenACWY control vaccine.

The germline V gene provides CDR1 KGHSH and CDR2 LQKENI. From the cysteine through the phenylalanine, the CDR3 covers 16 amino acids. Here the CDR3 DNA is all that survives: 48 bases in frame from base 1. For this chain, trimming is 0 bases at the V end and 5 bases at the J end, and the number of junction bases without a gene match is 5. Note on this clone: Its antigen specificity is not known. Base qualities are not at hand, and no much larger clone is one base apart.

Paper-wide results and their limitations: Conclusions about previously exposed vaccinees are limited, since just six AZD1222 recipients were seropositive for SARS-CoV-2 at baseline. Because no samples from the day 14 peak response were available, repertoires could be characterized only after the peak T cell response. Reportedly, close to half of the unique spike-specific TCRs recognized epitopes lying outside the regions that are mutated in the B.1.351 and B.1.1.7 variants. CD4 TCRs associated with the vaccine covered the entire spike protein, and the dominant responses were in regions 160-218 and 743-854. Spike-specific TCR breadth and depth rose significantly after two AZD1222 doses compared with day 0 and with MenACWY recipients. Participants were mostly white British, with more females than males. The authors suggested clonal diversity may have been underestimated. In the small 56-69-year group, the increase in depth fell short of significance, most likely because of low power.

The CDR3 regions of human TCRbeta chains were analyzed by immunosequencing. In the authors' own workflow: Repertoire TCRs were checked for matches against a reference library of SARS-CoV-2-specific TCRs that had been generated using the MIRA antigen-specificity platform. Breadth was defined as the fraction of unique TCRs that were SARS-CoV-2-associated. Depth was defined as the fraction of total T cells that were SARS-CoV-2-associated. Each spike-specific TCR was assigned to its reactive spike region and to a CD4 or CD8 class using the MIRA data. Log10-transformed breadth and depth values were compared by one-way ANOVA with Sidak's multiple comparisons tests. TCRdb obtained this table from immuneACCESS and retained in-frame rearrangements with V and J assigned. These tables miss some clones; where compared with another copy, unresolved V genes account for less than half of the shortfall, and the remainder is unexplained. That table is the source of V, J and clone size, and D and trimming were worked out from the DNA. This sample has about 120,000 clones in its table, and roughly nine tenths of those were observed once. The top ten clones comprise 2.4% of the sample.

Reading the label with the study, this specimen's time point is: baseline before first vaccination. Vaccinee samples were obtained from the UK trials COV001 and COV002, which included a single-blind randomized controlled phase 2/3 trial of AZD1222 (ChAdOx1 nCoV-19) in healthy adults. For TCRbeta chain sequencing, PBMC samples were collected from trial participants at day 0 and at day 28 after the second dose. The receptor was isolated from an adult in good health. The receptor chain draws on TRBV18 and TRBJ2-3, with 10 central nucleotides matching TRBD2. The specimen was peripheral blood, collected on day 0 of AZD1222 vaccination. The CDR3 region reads CASSPPLAGAKDTQYF. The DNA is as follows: TGTGCCAGCTCACCACCCCTAGCGGGAGCGAAAGATACGCAGTATTTT.